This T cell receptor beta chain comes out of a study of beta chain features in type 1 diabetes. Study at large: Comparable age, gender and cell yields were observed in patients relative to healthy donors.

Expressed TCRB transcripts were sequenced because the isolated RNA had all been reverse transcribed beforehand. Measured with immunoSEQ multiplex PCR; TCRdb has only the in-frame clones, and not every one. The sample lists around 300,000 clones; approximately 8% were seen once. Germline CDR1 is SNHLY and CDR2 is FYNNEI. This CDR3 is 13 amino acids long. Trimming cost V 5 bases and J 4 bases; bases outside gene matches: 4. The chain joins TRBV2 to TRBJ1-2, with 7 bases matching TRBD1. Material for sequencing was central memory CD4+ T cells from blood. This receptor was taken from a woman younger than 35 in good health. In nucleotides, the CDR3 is TGTGCCAGCAGTCCGACAGGGATCTATGGCTACACCTTC. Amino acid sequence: CASSPTGIYGYTF.